Reported below is one T cell receptor beta chain. TCRdb reprocessed the 5' RACE reads via MiXCR and lists one record per CDR3 protein. Of roughly 53,000 distinct CDR3 sequences listed, approximately 10% are singletons. These data come from a study of early T cells in non-severe SARS-CoV-2 infection. There are 13 residues in the CDR3. The junction had 1 base not matched to a gene; V was cut back by 4 bases and J by 3 bases. CDR1 SSHAT and CDR2 FNYEAQ come from the germline V gene (reference sequence). The sequencing sample was made of whole blood. The chain joins TRBV7-7 to TRBJ2-5; 8 nucleotides align to TRBD1. The origin of this receptor is an adult who was a healthcare worker with PCR-confirmed SARS-CoV-2 infection or an uninfected control (not recorded which). DNA for the CDR3: TGTGCCAGCAGCTCGGACAGGGAAGAGACCCAGTACTTC. It yields the protein CASSSDREETQYF.